Listed here are 23 T cell receptor beta chains from one sample, sequenced in a study of T cell clonality in common variable immunodeficiency. TCRdb keeps only in-frame clones here, not all; method: immunoSEQ multiplex PCR. The repertoire consists of roughly 50,000 clones, none detected only once. Sequenced: peripheral blood mononuclear cells. These receptors all stem from a person aged 18-70 years in good health.

This clone was detected ten times or more. The read gets to within 3 residues of the CDR3 end, and the germline J gene fills in the rest. The rearrangement uses TRBV6-2 or TRBV6-3 and TRBJ1-5, with TRBD1 as a possible D gene (6 bases). The CDR3 has 15 residues. The ends were cut back, 0 bases at V and 4 bases at J, with 10 bases in the middle. Per the germline V gene, CDR1 is MNHEY and CDR2 is SVGEGT. The covered CDR3 bases are TGTGCCAGCAGTTACTCAGCAGGGGTGAATCAGCCC. Translation gives CASSYSAGVNQP. The whole CDR3 region reads CASSYSAGVNQPQHF.

This clone was seen repeatedly, ten times or more. The missing CDR3 end, 3 residues past where the read stops, is filled in from the germline J gene. The rearrangement links TRBV19 to TRBJ2-7, with 10 nucleotides matching TRBD2. The CDR3 runs 15 residues. The V segment lost 2 bases and the J segment 3 bases; nucleotides outside the gene matches: 4. Germline V CDR1 and CDR2: LNHDA, SQIVND (reference sequence). The chain's CDR3 is CASSILAGANYEQYF. The sequenced part of the CDR3 DNA is TGTGCCAGTAGTATACTAGCGGGAGCCAACTACGAG.

This clone was counted many times. CDR3 bases read: TGTGCCAGCTCACCCCAACCTCTAGCGGGAGCAGGAAATGAG. Protein: CASSPQPLAGAGNE. The full CDR3 sequence reads CASSPQPLAGAGNEQFF. This sequence joins TRBV18 and TRBJ2-1; 10 bases line up with TRBD2. The read ends 3 residues before the CDR3 terminus; that terminus is restored from the germline J gene. The trim removed 3 bases at V and 7 bases at J, leaving 12 bases unmatched. The CDR3 loop spans 17 amino acids. CDR1 and CDR2 (germline): KGHSH, LQKENI.

Ten or more counts support this clone. The read terminates 3 residues ahead of where the CDR3 ends, so the germline J gene completes it. This chain uses TRBV2 with TRBJ2-1, with 8 bases lining up with TRBD2. The CDR3 consists of 15 residues. Germline V gene data show CDR1 as SNHLY and CDR2 as FYNNEI. V lost 4 bases, J lost 4 bases, and 6 bases stayed unmatched. CDR3 in amino acids: CASSVKTSGYNEQFF. The DNA read from the CDR3 is TGTGCCAGCAGTGTGAAAACTAGCGGATACAATGAG.

This clone was counted between two and nine times. From the germline J gene comes the end of the CDR3, since the read stops 3 residues before it. The same CDR3 arises from other DNA sequences in this sample as well. This chain uses TRBV7-8 with TRBJ2-1; TRBD2 aligns across 7 bases. With V trimmed by 6 bases and J by 8 bases, 19 bases remained unmatched. The CDR3 is 17 amino acids. Germline V gene data show CDR1 as SGHVS and CDR2 as FQNEAQ. The sequenced part of the CDR3 DNA is TGTGCCAGCAGACGCGGGCGGGGCGGGGACTACCGCGATGAG. Protein: CASRRGRGGDYRDE. The whole CDR3 reads CASRRGRGGDYRDEQFF.

Concerning this clone: Read data end 3 residues before the CDR3 end; the end is taken from the germline J gene. The V call is TRBV5-6, the J call TRBJ2-7; D not certain. The CDR3 spans 13 residues. Trimming stripped 2 bases from V and 3 bases from J, with 9 bases between. Germline assignment: CDR1 SGHDT and CDR2 YYEEEE. The CDR3 sequence: CASSLRNSYEQYF. The CDR3 bases that were read are TGTGCCAGCAGCTTAAGAAACAGCTACGAG.

This clone occurred many times. From the germline J gene comes the end of the CDR3, since the read stops 3 residues before it. The chain uses TRBV7-8 and TRBJ2-1; D gene uncertain. V lost 3 bases and J 5 bases, leaving 14 bases between the germline ends. The germline V gene has CDR1 SGHVS and CDR2 FQNEAQ. The CDR3 sequence is 15 residues long. The part of the CDR3 DNA that was read is TGTGCCAGCAGCTTTTGGCTAGGCAGAAACAATGAG. This sequence encodes CASSFWLGRNNE. The whole CDR3 region reads CASSFWLGRNNEQFF.

About this clone: Read sequence stops 3 residues before the CDR3 end, and the germline J gene provides the missing end. The rearrangement joins TRBV7-2 to TRBJ2-2; D might be TRBD1 (6 bases). Trimming took off 4 bases at V and 6 bases at J, with 12 bases between the two ends. Germline values: CDR1 SGHTA, CDR2 FQGNSA. CDR3 length: 14 amino acids. The DNA read from the CDR3 is TGTGCCAGCAGCTCCGTTACAGGGTCCGGGGAG. Protein product: CASSSVTGSGE. From start to end, the CDR3 is CASSSVTGSGELFF. Based on the CDR3 plus reference TRBV7-2 and TRBJ2-2, the full variable domain is GAGVSQSPSNKVTEKGKDVELRCDPISGHTALYWYRQSLGQGLEFLIYFQGNSAPDKSGLPSDRFSAERTGGSVSTLTIQRTQQEDSAVYLCASSSVTGSGELFFGEGSRLTVL.

This clone was detected only a few times. The read comes to an end 3 residues before the CDR3 does, leaving the germline J gene to fill in the end. This chain joins TRBV6-1 and TRBJ1-2; D is possibly TRBD1 (5 bases). Germline CDR1 and CDR2: MNHNS and SASEGT. The CDR3 is 13 residues long. V was pared by 0 bases and J by 3 bases, with 5 bases between. The CDR3 DNA, read in part, is TGTGCCAGCAGTGAAGCAGGGGACTATGGC. Translating gives CASSEAGDYG. The whole CDR3 protein is CASSEAGDYGYTF.

Many counts were recorded for this clone. The missing CDR3 end, 3 residues past where the read stops, is filled in from the germline J gene. The chain is built from TRBV20-1 and TRBJ1-5; 8 nucleotides align to TRBD1. From germline, CDR1 is DFQATT and CDR2 SNEGSKA (reference sequence). Trimming removed 1 base from V and 9 bases from J; junction bases left unmatched: 5. This CDR3 is 13 amino acids long. CDR3 region: CSARATGGWPQHF. The covered CDR3 bases are TGCAGTGCTAGAGCTACAGGGGGTTGGCCC.

This clone was recorded a few times. The CDR3 end falls 3 residues outside the read, so it is completed with the germline J gene. The chain couples TRBV2 to TRBJ2-2; either TRBD1 or TRBD2 may fit D (7 bases each). Trimming took off 6 bases at V and 3 bases at J, with 14 bases between the two ends. CDR3 size: 15 residues. Germline lookup yields CDR1 SNHLY and CDR2 FYNNEI. The DNA read from the CDR3 is TGTGCCAGCAGGGGGAGGGGGCGAGACACCGGGGAG. Amino acid sequence: CASRGRGRDTGE. The entire CDR3 reads CASRGRGRDTGELFF.

This clone was seen many times. The read ends 3 residues before the CDR3 terminus; that terminus is restored from the germline J gene. The V call is TRBV5-1, the J call TRBJ2-1; a possible D gene is TRBD1 (5 bases). Germline loops: CDR1 SGHRS, CDR2 YFSETQ. The V end was cut by 0 bases, the J end by 1 base, with 11 bases between. The CDR3 totals 16 residues. The CDR3 sequence is CASSLAGLTSYNEQFF. The CDR3 bases that were read are TGCGCCAGCAGCTTGGCAGGGCTTACTTCCTACAATGAG.

This clone has just a few counts. The read terminates 3 residues ahead of where the CDR3 ends, so the germline J gene completes it. The chain carries TRBV7-2 and TRBJ1-4; 7 bases map to TRBD1. This CDR3 comprises 15 residues. CDR1 is SGHTA and CDR2 is FQGNSA in the germline V gene. The CDR3 reads CASSPRQGHNSPLFF. The sequenced part of the CDR3 DNA is TGTGCCAGCAGCCCACGACAGGGACATAATTCACCA.

Ten or more counts support this clone. The CDR3 end is not reached by the read, which stops 3 residues before it; the germline J gene fills it in. The chain uses TRBV10-3 and TRBJ2-3, with 9 bases lining up with TRBD1. Germline CDR1 reads ENHRY; CDR2 reads SYGVKD. V dropped 8 bases and J dropped 6; count of bases not matched to a gene: 9. The CDR3 spans 14 residues. The CDR3 loop is CAIGQGIVDDTQYF. The covered CDR3 bases are TGTGCCATCGGACAGGGGATAGTAGATGATACG.

There are many counts of this clone. The CDR3 is cut off 3 residues early in the read; its end comes from the germline J gene. J is TRBJ2-1 and V is TRBV28; 8 bases are shared with TRBD1. Per germline, CDR1 MDHEN and CDR2 SYDVKM. The CDR3 consists of 16 residues. V gave up 3 bases and J gave up 8 bases; unmatched junction bases: 12. The sequenced part of the CDR3 DNA is TGTGCCAGCAGTTTCCCATATTTGACAGGGGCAGATGAG. Its protein is CASSFPYLTGADE. The full CDR3 protein reads CASSFPYLTGADEQFF. The variable domain in full, with the rest retrieved from reference TRBV28 and TRBJ2-1, is DVKVTQSSRYLVKRTGEKVFLECVQDMDHENMFWYRQDPGLGLRLIYFSYDVKMKEKGDIPEGYSVSREKKERFSLILESASTNQTSMYLCASSFPYLTGADEQFFGPGTRLTVL.

The sample holds many counts of this clone. The missing CDR3 end, 3 residues past where the read stops, is filled in from the germline J gene. The chain carries TRBV20-1 and TRBJ2-2; maybe TRBD2 (6 bases). The CDR3 consists of 14 residues. From germline, CDR1 is DFQATT and CDR2 SNEGSKA (reference sequence). V was clipped by 3 bases and J by 4 bases, with 12 bases between them. This CDR3 reads CSARLEGPTGELFF. CDR3 DNA (partial): TGCAGTGCTAGGTTGGAGGGCCCCACCGGGGAG.

This clone was seen ten or more times. Read coverage stops 3 residues before the CDR3 terminus; the germline J gene supplies the remainder. This chain links TRBV5-6 with TRBJ1-5, with D perhaps matching TRBD1 (5 bases). The V end was cut by 1 base, the J end by 6 bases, with 14 bases between. The CDR3 spans 15 residues. Germline CDR1 is SGHDT and CDR2 is YYEEEE. CDR3 residues: CASSLWGGGGQPQHF. The sequenced CDR3 bases are TGTGCCAGCAGCTTGTGGGGGGGTGGGGGTCAGCCC.

In regard to this clone: The read halts 3 residues ahead of the CDR3 end, with the missing end drawn from the germline J gene. The chain has TRBV5-6 and TRBJ1-1, with unresolved D. V was trimmed by 0 bases and J by 0 bases, leaving 6 bases between them. Germline V CDR1 and CDR2: SGHDT, YYEEEE. The CDR3 runs to 14 residues. The CDR3 spells CASSLATLNTEAFF. The sequenced part of the CDR3 DNA is TGTGCCAGCAGCTTGGCAACTTTGAACACTGAA.

Comments on this clone: Read coverage stops 3 residues before the CDR3 terminus; the germline J gene supplies the remainder. This chain uses TRBV5-1 with TRBJ2-7, with D possibly called TRBD1 or TRBD2 (10 bases each). There are 19 residues in the CDR3. The ends were cut back, 5 bases at V and 2 bases at J, with 29 bases in the middle. Germline CDR1 SGHRS, CDR2 YFSETQ. CDR3 DNA, as far as it was read: TGCGCCAGCAGATCGGGGACAGGGGAACTAGCGGGACCGACCTACGAG. Its translation is CASRSGTGELAGPTYE. Given in full, the CDR3 is CASRSGTGELAGPTYEQYF.

Worth noting for this clone: The read terminates 3 residues ahead of where the CDR3 ends, so the germline J gene completes it. The chain employs TRBV2 and TRBJ1-6; 8 bases fit TRBD1. J gave up 6 bases and V 0 bases, and 13 bases lay outside the gene matches. Germline V CDR1 and CDR2: SNHLY, FYNNEI. This CDR3 is built from 19 residues. The sequenced part of the CDR3 DNA is TGTGCCAGCAGTGAAGCATGGGCAGGGGGCAGTATCTTTAATTCACCC. This translates into CASSEAWAGGSIFNSP. The full CDR3 protein is CASSEAWAGGSIFNSPLHF.

At least ten counts were recorded for this clone. The sequenced fragment ends 3 residues before the CDR3 boundary, so the rest is inferred from the germline J gene. J is TRBJ2-1 and V is TRBV7-3; possibly TRBD2 for D (5 bases). With 5 bases removed from V and 8 bases from J, the gap between germline ends came to 19 bases. The CDR3 sequence is 15 residues long. Germline-derived CDR1 and CDR2 are SGHTA and FQGTGA. The sequenced part of the CDR3 DNA is TGTGCCAGCAGCCTCGGACTTGCATCCCTAGATGAG. It encodes CASSLGLASLDE. The full CDR3 reads CASSLGLASLDEQFF.

Ten or more counts support this clone. The sequenced part of the CDR3 DNA is TGCAGTGCTATGGCAATTCAGCCC. Its translation: CSAMAIQP. The whole CDR3 protein reads CSAMAIQPQHF. V gene TRBV20-1 combines with J gene TRBJ1-5; D remains ambiguous. The CDR3 end falls 3 residues outside the read, so it is completed with the germline J gene. The CDR3 is 11 amino acids. Germline CDR1 and CDR2: DFQATT and SNEGSKA (reference sequence). The V and J ends lost 4 bases and 6 bases respectively, with 7 bases between them.

This clone has ten or more counts. Read data end 3 residues before the CDR3 end; the end is taken from the germline J gene. The chain has TRBV7-8 and TRBJ2-1; TRBD2 matches at 10 bases. Per germline, CDR1 SGHVS and CDR2 FQNEAQ. Germline trimming cut 4 bases from V and 7 bases from J; bases unmatched to any gene: 13. This CDR3 is built from 17 residues. The CDR3 sequence: CASSSTETSGPWNEQFF. Incomplete CDR3 DNA: TGTGCCAGCAGCTCCACCGAGACTAGCGGGCCGTGGAATGAG.